This T cell receptor beta chain was captured in a study of CD8 T cells in ankylosing spondylitis. Concerning this clonotype: Its antigen is not known.

Study observations and caveats: Prior work had noted some motif variants in reactive arthritis blood and synovial fluid.

With V trimmed by 5 bases and J by 3 bases, 10 bases remained unmatched. The CDR3 spans 15 residues. Germline CDR1 and CDR2: DFQATT and SNEGSKA (reference sequence). Libraries of TCR beta came from quantitative 5'-RACE with molecular barcodes. Using its own MiXCR run on the 5' RACE reads, TCRdb lists one record per CDR3 protein. This table holds about 200,000 distinct CDR3 sequences, roughly 13% found once. The material sequenced was blood, either unsorted or a sorted T cell fraction (not recorded which). This rearrangement joins TRBV20-1 to TRBJ2-7, with TRBD1 matching over 10 bases. The receptor was derived from a male donor with ankylosing spondylitis or in good health (not recorded which). The CDR3 bases are TGCAGTGCTCCCAGGGGGGGGGACAGGGGCTACGAGCAGTACTTC. Its protein product is CSAPRGGDRGYEQYF.